These 14 T cell receptor beta chains originate from one sample sequenced in a study of CD8 T cells in Susac syndrome. The RNA, roughly 0.45 to 1 ug, was put through reverse transcription using random hexamers. TCRdb analysed the immunoSEQ multiplex PCR reads with MiXCR anew, one entry per CDR3 protein. This sample has approximately 70,000 distinct CDR3 sequences, with 95% to 96% found just once. Sequenced sample: CD4+ T cells from PBMCs. These receptors came from a human donor with multiple sclerosis.

V gene TRBV20-1 combines with J gene TRBJ1-2, with a weak D call TRBD1 (5 bases). Between the trimmed V and J ends, which lost 6 bases and 7 bases, there was a span of 24 bases. The CDR3 extends over 15 amino acids. CDR1 is DFQATT, CDR2 SNEGSKA, per germline (reference sequence). Here the CDR3 DNA reads TGCAGTGCCCCTAACGCCCGGGACCCCTCGGCTGGCTACACCTTC. Encoded protein: CSAPNARDPSAGYTF.

The sample holds a few counts of this clonotype. The chain has TRBV7-9 and TRBJ2-3, with 14 bases fitting TRBD2. Trimming removed 5 bases from V and 1 base from J; junction bases left unmatched: 2. This CDR3 region has 16 residues. Germline lookup yields CDR1 SEHNR and CDR2 FQNEAQ (reference sequence). CDR3 sequence reads: CASSLGLAGGTDTQYF. The CDR3 bases are TGTGCCAGCAGCCTGGGACTAGCGGGGGGCACAGATACGCAGTATTTT.

This rearrangement joins TRBV3-1 to TRBJ2-7; D unclear. This CDR3 comprises 13 residues. CDR1 and CDR2 (germline): LGHDT, YNNKEL (reference sequence). Deletions cut 3 bases from V and 7 bases from J, with 13 bases between. The CDR3 DNA is TGTGCCAGCAGCCAGGCGTCCCTACGAGAGCAGTACTTC. This sequence encodes CASSQASLREQYF.

V and J are TRBV20-1 and TRBJ2-5; a possible D gene is TRBD2 (7 bases). V was clipped by 0 bases and J by 2 bases, with 13 bases between them. The CDR3 contains 15 residues. The germline V gene encodes CDR1 DFQATT and CDR2 SNEGSKA (reference sequence). The CDR3 region has the DNA TGCAGTGCTAGAGATGGGGGGGCGCCTCAAGAGACCCAGTACTTC. Translated: CSARDGGAPQETQYF.

The chain is built from TRBV7-3 and TRBJ2-7; D is undetermined. The V end lost 3 bases, the J end lost 1 base, and 7 bases lay between the germline ends. There are 13 residues in the CDR3. Per the germline V gene, CDR1 is SGHTA and CDR2 is FQGTGA. The CDR3 here is CASSLGFSYEQYF. The CDR3 nucleotides read TGTGCCAGCAGCTTGGGATTTTCCTACGAGCAGTACTTC.

V is TRBV20-1 and J is TRBJ2-5; D gene uncertain. This CDR3 region has 12 residues. V lost 0 bases and J lost 5, with 7 bases in between. CDR1 is DFQATT and CDR2 is SNEGSKA in the germline V gene (reference sequence). CDR3 in DNA: TGCAGTGCTAGAGATACGTCGGAGACCCAGTACTTC. Its translation is CSARDTSETQYF.

This chain uses TRBV13 with TRBJ2-7, with D tentatively TRBD1 (6 bases). CDR1 PRHDT and CDR2 FYEKMQ come from the germline V gene (reference sequence). V lost 5 bases and J 10 bases, leaving 24 bases between the germline ends. The CDR3 is made up of 15 amino acids. The CDR3: CASSAGTPYRPGQYF. DNA for the CDR3: TGTGCCAGCAGCGCCGGGACACCTTATAGACCCGGACAGTACTTC.

The chain employs TRBV30 and TRBJ2-5; D is unclear. Trimming removed 4 bases from V and 2 bases from J, with 5 bases in between. Germline-derived CDR1 and CDR2 are GTSNPN and SVGIG (reference sequence). The CDR3 has 11 amino acids. CDR3 bases: TGTGCCTGGACCAGGCAAGAGACCCAGTACTTC. Its protein is CAWTRQETQYF. The full variable domain, with the rest looked up from reference TRBV30 and TRBJ2-5, is SQTIHQWPATLVQPVGSPLSLECTVEGTSNPNLYWYRQAAGRGLQLLFYSVGIGQISSEVPQNLSASRPQDRQFILSSKKLLLSDSGFYLCAWTRQETQYFGPGTRLLVL.

The V gene is TRBV7-2, the J gene TRBJ1-2, with unresolved D. The length of the CDR3 is 14 residues. CDR1 and CDR2 from the germline V gene are SGHTA and FQGNSA. The V and J ends lost 1 base and 2 bases respectively, with 8 bases between them. As DNA, the CDR3 is TGTGCCAGCAGCTTAGGGCCGGACAACTATGGCTACACCTTC. The encoded protein is CASSLGPDNYGYTF.

The rearrangement uses TRBV5-4 and TRBJ2-6; the match to TRBD2 covers 8 bases. V shed 5 bases, J shed 1 base, and the junction held 2 bases outside the gene matches. This CDR3 is 15 amino acids long. Germline CDR1 reads SGHNT; CDR2 reads YYREEE (reference sequence). CDR3 sequence reads: CASSLAGSGANVLTF. In DNA form, the CDR3 reads TGTGCCAGCAGTTTAGCGGGGTCTGGGGCCAACGTCCTGACTTTC.

The rearrangement joins TRBV6-2 or TRBV6-3 to TRBJ2-1; TRBD2 agrees at 8 bases. From germline, CDR1 is MNHEY and CDR2 SVGEGT. This CDR3 is built from 14 residues. V dropped 1 base and J dropped 8; count of bases not matched to a gene: 4. The CDR3 loop reads CASSYLRGADEQFF. CDR3 DNA: TGTGCCAGCAGTTACTTGCGGGGGGCCGATGAGCAGTTCTTC.

The chain has TRBV12-3 or TRBV12-4 and TRBJ2-1; 7 positions match TRBD2. Germline trimming cut 6 bases from V and 4 bases from J; bases unmatched to any gene: 3. The CDR3 is 13 residues long. This chain's CDR3 is CASSHSGYNEQFF. CDR3 DNA sequence: TGTGCCAGCAGCCATAGCGGGTACAATGAGCAGTTCTTC.

The chain combines TRBV7-8 with TRBJ2-5, with a possible D match to TRBD2 (6 bases). Trimming removed 2 bases at V and 3 bases at J, with 13 bases between. CDR3 length equals 15 residues. Germline CDR1 reads SGHVS; CDR2 reads FQNEAQ. The CDR3 DNA reads as TGTGCCAGCAGCTTAAACCGGGACTGGAAAGAGACCCAGTACTTC. Residues: CASSLNRDWKETQYF.

The chain recombines TRBV6-5 with TRBJ1-4, with TRBD1 matching 8 bases. CDR3 length: 15 amino acids. V gave up 0 bases and J gave up 5 bases; unmatched junction bases: 2. Germline V gene lookup returns CDR1 MNHEY and CDR2 SVGAGI. This CDR3 is CASSYSQGANEKLFF. The CDR3 DNA sequence: TGTGCCAGCAGTTACTCCCAGGGGGCAAATGAAAAACTGTTTTTT.